Below, 24 T cell receptor beta chains from the same sample are listed, as sequenced in a study of T cell changes during pregnancy in multiple sclerosis. The data were produced by immunoSEQ multiplex PCR, yet TCRdb's version contains in-frame clones alone and is incomplete. The table has tens of thousands of clones, about 93% seen once. This sample comprised CD8+ T cells from peripheral blood mononuclear cells, obtained in the third trimester of pregnancy. Receptors originate from a female donor with multiple sclerosis, enrolled in a pregnancy study.

The chain couples TRBV6-5 to TRBJ1-1; TRBD1 agrees at 11 bases. Trimming at V came to 6 bases and at J to 8 bases, leaving 8 bases not matched to a gene. Germline CDR1 MNHEY, CDR2 SVGAGI. The CDR3 covers 14 residues. The CDR3 DNA reads TGTGCCAGCAGGGCGGACAGGGGGCAAACGGAAGCTTTCTTT. It specifies CASRADRGQTEAFF.

This rearrangement joins TRBV29-1 to TRBJ2-7, with 9 bases that match TRBD2. The CDR3 is 12 residues long. Germline values: CDR1 SQVTM, CDR2 ANQGSEA. After removal of 4 bases from V and 4 bases from J, the junction contained 2 bases not matched to a gene. CDR3 amino acids: CSVASGAYEQYF. In nucleotides, the CDR3 is TGCAGCGTTGCTAGCGGGGCTTACGAGCAGTACTTC.

The rearrangement joins TRBV11-2 to TRBJ1-1; D possibly corresponds to TRBD1 (6 bases). Trimming left V 4 bases short and J 6 bases short, with 12 bases between. Germline CDR1 is SGHAT and CDR2 is FQNNGV. The CDR3 has 13 residues. The CDR3 coding sequence is TGTGCCAGCAGCTACGTACAGGGAGCTGAAGCTTTCTTT. Its translation is CASSYVQGAEAFF.

The chain carries TRBV10-3 and TRBJ2-1; 7 bases are shared with TRBD2. The CDR3 runs 11 residues. V shed 8 bases and J 9 bases; nucleotides not matched to a gene: 4. Germline V gene sequence: CDR1 ENHRY, CDR2 SYGVKD. CDR3 protein: CAIGGGVEQFF. CDR3 nucleotides: TGTGCCATCGGGGGAGGGGTTGAGCAGTTCTTC.

This clone was seen only once. This chain connects TRBV7-9 to TRBJ2-5, with a weak D call TRBD2 (6 bases). Germline CDR1 is SEHNR and CDR2 is FQNEAQ (reference sequence). The CDR3 is 15 amino acids. V dropped 5 bases and J dropped 4 bases, with 17 bases sitting between them. The chain's CDR3 is CASSHRSGDVETQYF. The CDR3 DNA follows: TGTGCCAGCAGCCACCGGTCGGGGGACGTAGAGACCCAGTACTTC.

The J gene is TRBJ2-5, the V gene TRBV2; tentative D call: TRBD1 (5 bases). The CDR3 covers 13 residues. Trimming left V 7 bases short and J 4 bases short, with 13 bases between. The germline gives CDR1 SNHLY, CDR2 FYNNEI. The CDR3 loop is CASIRVLRETQYF. Written as DNA, the CDR3 is TGTGCCAGCATCAGGGTTCTGCGAGAGACCCAGTACTTC.

The chain has TRBV28 and TRBJ1-5, with D perhaps matching TRBD1 (6 bases). V was clipped by 5 bases and J by 3 bases, with 8 bases between them. The CDR3 runs to 13 residues. Germline CDR1 is MDHEN and CDR2 is SYDVKM. CDR3: CASSRDTNQPQHF. The CDR3 region has the DNA TGTGCCAGCAGTCGGGACACCAATCAGCCCCAGCATTTT.

This clone is judged medium-sized (0.01 to 0.1%). The same CDR3 is also encoded by other DNA sequences in this sample. The chain recombines TRBV9 with TRBJ2-2; D is perhaps TRBD1 (6 bases). V was cut by 0 bases and J by 6 bases, with 9 bases left in between. The CDR3 is 14 amino acids. In germline, CDR1 is SGDLS, CDR2 YYNGEE. DNA of the CDR3: TGTGCCAGCAGCGTAGAGTACAGGGCCGGGGAGCTGTTTTTT. It specifies CASSVEYRAGELFF.

This chain uses TRBV11-2 with TRBJ2-7; 10 bases map to TRBD1. Germline lookup yields CDR1 SGHAT and CDR2 FQNNGV. The CDR3 spans 14 residues. The V and J ends lost 6 bases and 3 bases, in that order; junction bases with no gene match: 5. CDR3 amino acids: CASSVGTGVYEQYF. For the CDR3, the DNA is TGTGCCAGCAGTGTAGGGACAGGGGTCTACGAGCAGTACTTC.

In this sample, this clone turned up a few times. The gene calls are TRBV6-5 and TRBJ1-6, with D possibly matching TRBD1 (6 bases). V gave up 6 bases and J gave up 11 bases, with 11 bases separating them. The germline CDR1 and CDR2 sequences are MNHEY and SVGAGI. CDR3 size: 12 residues. CDR3 sequence reads: CASRNRVTPLHF. The CDR3 region has the DNA TGTGCCAGCAGGAACAGGGTTACACCCCTCCACTTT.

The rearrangement links TRBV6-5 to TRBJ2-7, with 7 bases identical to TRBD1. The junction had 7 bases not matched to a gene; V was cut back by 9 bases and J by 5 bases. This CDR3 is built from 12 residues. Germline lookup yields CDR1 MNHEY and CDR2 SVGAGI. The DNA of the CDR3 is TGTGCCAGTAGGACAGGTTTCAACGAGCAGTACTTC. Translating gives CASRTGFNEQYF.

The chain employs TRBV9 and TRBJ2-1; D possibly corresponds to TRBD2 (5 bases). The V gene's germline CDR1 is SGDLS and CDR2 YYNGEE. This CDR3 is built from 16 residues. The ends were cut back, 1 base at V and 2 bases at J, with 13 bases in the middle. CDR3 loop: CASSVLPTSAYNEQFF. The CDR3 DNA follows: TGTGCCAGCAGCGTATTACCCACTAGTGCCTACAATGAGCAGTTCTTC.

This chain joins TRBV29-1 and TRBJ2-2, with a weak D call TRBD2 (6 bases). The germline gives CDR1 SQVTM, CDR2 ANQGSEA. The CDR3 loop spans 15 amino acids. V lost 0 bases, J lost 4 bases, and 12 bases lay in between. This CDR3 is CSVEERGEVTGELFF. CDR3 bases: TGCAGCGTTGAAGAACGAGGGGAGGTCACCGGGGAGCTGTTTTTT.

This chain joins TRBV27 and TRBJ2-7; TRBD2 matches 14 bases. The V gene's germline CDR1 is MNHEY and CDR2 SMNVEV (reference sequence). With 4 bases clipped from V and 5 bases from J, the junction kept 7 bases outside the gene matches. The CDR3 covers 16 residues. The chain's CDR3 is CASSSPGLAGAHEQYF. CDR3 nucleotides: TGTGCCAGCAGTTCGCCGGGACTAGCGGGAGCCCACGAGCAGTACTTC.

The V and J genes are TRBV29-1 and TRBJ2-7, with a weak D call TRBD1 (6 bases). The V gene's germline CDR1 is SQVTM and CDR2 ANQGSEA. Trimming removed 6 bases at V and 0 bases at J, with 12 bases between. This CDR3 comprises 13 residues. The CDR3 DNA is TGCAGCGTGATGACAGGAAGCTCCTACGAGCAGTACTTC. Amino acids: CSVMTGSSYEQYF.

The CDR3 coding sequence is TGCGCCACCACTCGGGACTACCGGGACAATGAGCAGTTCTTC. Translated, it gives CATTRDYRDNEQFF. The V gene is TRBV10-1, the J gene TRBJ2-1; 7 nucleotides agree with TRBD2. There are 14 residues in the CDR3. Looked up from germline, CDR1 is WNHNN and CDR2 is SYGVQD (reference sequence). V lost 10 bases, J lost 5 bases, and 11 bases stayed unmatched.

This chain connects TRBV4-3 to TRBJ2-1, with unresolved D. The CDR3 sequence is 13 residues long. Germline lookup yields CDR1 LGHNA and CDR2 YSLEER. The V end lost 1 base, the J end lost 4 bases, and 5 bases lay between the germline ends. CDR3 sequence reads: CASSQAMYNEQFF. CDR3 DNA: TGCGCCAGCAGCCAAGCTATGTACAATGAGCAGTTCTTC.

V is TRBV9 and J is TRBJ2-1; TRBD2 matches at 7 bases. The CDR3 has 13 residues. Germline V CDR1 and CDR2: SGDLS, YYNGEE. With V trimmed by 3 bases and J by 4 bases, 1 base remained unmatched. CDR3 nucleotide sequence: TGTGCCAGCAGCGATAGCGGGTACAATGAGCAGTTCTTC. Translating gives CASSDSGYNEQFF.

V and J are TRBV2 and TRBJ2-7; 8 nucleotides agree with TRBD1. Germline V gene sequence: CDR1 SNHLY, CDR2 FYNNEI. V dropped 5 bases and J dropped 5; count of bases not matched to a gene: 8. The CDR3 length is 14 residues. The CDR3 nucleotides read TGTGCCAGCAGTTCCCCTGACAGGGGCCACGAGCAGTACTTC. It is translated as CASSSPDRGHEQYF. The full variable domain, completed using reference TRBV2 and TRBJ2-7, is EPEVTQTPSHQVTQMGQEVILRCVPISNHLYFYWYRQILGQKVEFLVSFYNNEISEKSEIFDDQFSVERPDGSNFTLKIRSTKLEDSAMYFCASSSPDRGHEQYFGPGTRLTVT.

The J gene is TRBJ2-5, the V gene TRBV7-3; 9 positions match TRBD1. The germline V gene encodes CDR1 SGHTA and CDR2 FQGTGA. V shed 5 bases and J 1 base; nucleotides not matched to a gene: 5. CDR3 length: 15 residues. In nucleotides, the CDR3 is TGTGCCAGCAGCACCACAGGGGGCCCCCAAGAGACCCAGTACTTC. Translating gives CASSTTGGPQETQYF.

The chain joins TRBV27 to TRBJ2-7, with a possible D match to TRBD2 (6 bases). The CDR3 runs to 12 residues. V dropped 6 bases and J dropped 6 bases, with 12 bases sitting between them. CDR1 MNHEY and CDR2 SMNVEV come from the germline V gene (reference sequence). CDR3 region: CASRTARGEQYF. Here the CDR3 DNA reads TGTGCCAGCAGAACCGCGCGGGGCGAGCAGTACTTC.

The chain is built from TRBV11-1 and TRBJ2-1, with 7 bases lining up with TRBD2. V dropped 2 bases and J dropped 4; count of bases not matched to a gene: 8. Germline lookup yields CDR1 SGHAT and CDR2 FQDESV (reference sequence). This CDR3 has 16 residues. This CDR3 is CASSLWGGEEYNEQFF. In DNA form, the CDR3 reads TGTGCCAGCAGCTTATGGGGGGGAGAGGAATACAATGAGCAGTTCTTC.

The genes are TRBV27 and TRBJ2-7; 8 bases line up with TRBD2. Germline CDR1 is MNHEY and CDR2 is SMNVEV (reference sequence). Trimming took 6 bases from V and 5 from J; bases not matched to a gene: 6. The CDR3 is made up of 13 amino acids. The CDR3 loop reads CASSSAGVNEQYF. The CDR3 DNA reads TGTGCCAGCAGCTCAGCGGGAGTAAACGAGCAGTACTTC.

The chain carries TRBV6-6 and TRBJ2-7; 8 nucleotides agree with TRBD2. The CDR3 loop spans 16 amino acids. V lost 6 bases, J lost 1 base, and 11 bases stayed unmatched. The germline CDR1 and CDR2 sequences are MNHNY and SVGAGI (reference sequence). CDR3 residues: CASSLTGRGRSYEQYF. The CDR3 DNA sequence: TGTGCCAGCAGCCTCACCGGGAGGGGTAGGTCCTACGAGCAGTACTTC.